The 24 T cell receptor beta chains presented below share a single source sample, sequenced in a study of T cells in Graves' hyperthyroidism and ophthalmopathy. Amplification targeted TCR beta CDR3 regions from RNA transcripts. Researchers ran a first-round RT-PCR on the TCR CDR3 using the HTBI primer set. TCRdb called the multiplex PCR reads again in MiXCR, with one record for every CDR3 protein. Here the sample spans some 800,000 distinct CDR3 sequences, about two fifths being singletons. Sequencing used blood. The receptors derive from a man aged 18 to 35 with Graves' hyperthyroidism.

This clonotype showed up many times. V usage is TRBV29-1 and J usage is TRBJ2-7; a possible D gene is TRBD2 (6 bases). The CDR3 extends over 12 amino acids. Germline assignment: CDR1 SQVTM and CDR2 ANQGSEA. V was shortened by 2 bases and J by 4 bases, with 9 bases between the two germline ends. As DNA, the CDR3 is TGCAGCGTTGAATGGGCGGGGTACGAGCAGTACTTC. It codes for CSVEWAGYEQYF.

This clonotype has a single count. The genes are TRBV7-9 and TRBJ2-5; 8 bases align to TRBD2. With V trimmed by 5 bases and J by 4 bases, 9 bases remained unmatched. The germline gives CDR1 SEHNR, CDR2 FQNEAQ (reference sequence). The CDR3 length is 15 residues. The CDR3 protein is CASSAQSGSGETQYF. The CDR3 DNA reads as TGTGCCAGCAGCGCCCAGAGCGGGAGTGGAGAGACCCAGTACTTC.

The table lists this clonotype with a few counts. This rearrangement joins TRBV5-4 to TRBJ1-1, with D unclear. This CDR3 comprises 13 residues. Deletions cut 5 bases from V and 3 bases from J, with 11 bases between. Germline V lookup: CDR1 SGHNT, CDR2 YYREEE (reference sequence). CDR3 sequence reads: CASRLIGDTEAFF. The CDR3 DNA is TGTGCCAGCAGATTAATCGGGGACACTGAAGCTTTCTTT.

The chain employs TRBV2 and TRBJ2-7; 11 bases match TRBD1. CDR1 is SNHLY, CDR2 FYNNEI, per germline. This CDR3 region has 18 residues. The trim removed 1 base at V and 2 bases at J, leaving 10 bases unmatched. The DNA for the CDR3 is TGTGCCAGCAGTGAAGAGTTTAACTGGGACAGGGGGGCCTACGAGCAGTACTTC. This translates into CASSEEFNWDRGAYEQYF.

V is TRBV10-3 and J is TRBJ1-3, with D tentatively TRBD1 (5 bases). Trimming removed 7 bases from V and 7 bases from J, with 14 bases in between. The CDR3 totals 13 residues. The germline V gene encodes CDR1 ENHRY and CDR2 SYGVKD. The CDR3 region has the DNA TGTGCCATCAATCTGGGGGACGGGAACACCATATATTTT. It specifies CAINLGDGNTIYF.

This clonotype was observed many times. The chain links TRBV7-6 to TRBJ2-5, with D possibly being TRBD2 (6 bases). Germline values: CDR1 SGHVS, CDR2 FNYEAQ. V lost 4 bases and J lost 2, with 11 bases in between. The CDR3 loop spans 14 amino acids. CDR3 sequence (DNA): TGTGCCAGCAGCTCACGGGACTGGCAAGAGACCCAGTACTTC. Protein sequence: CASSSRDWQETQYF. Drawing the rest from reference TRBV7-6 and TRBJ2-5, the complete variable domain is GAGVSQSPRYKVTKRGQDVALRCDPISGHVSLYWYRQALGQGPEFLTYFNYEAQQDKSGLPNDRFSAERPEGSISTLTIQRTEQRDSAMYRCASSSRDWQETQYFGPGTRLLVL.

This clonotype was counted ten times or more. The J gene is TRBJ1-6, the V gene TRBV5-8; 10 bases map to TRBD1. The CDR3 is 14 amino acids. Germline loops: CDR1 SGHTS, CDR2 YDEGEE. Trimming removed 4 bases from V and 13 bases from J; junction bases left unmatched: 8. This CDR3 reads CASSLPGQGRPLHF. CDR3 bases: TGTGCCAGCAGCCTACCGGGACAGGGGCGTCCCCTCCACTTT.

This clonotype has just a few counts. CDR3: CASSVGTGGEKLFF. CDR3 nucleotides: TGTGCCAGCAGTGTTGGGACAGGAGGGGAGAAACTGTTTTTT. V and J are TRBV2 and TRBJ1-4; 8 nucleotides line up with TRBD1. The germline CDR1 and CDR2 sequences are SNHLY and FYNNEI. V was pared by 4 bases and J by 11 bases, with 9 bases of the junction left unmatched. The CDR3 runs 14 residues.

This clonotype turned up a few times. CDR3 protein: CASSQESGQGAFGYTF. The CDR3 DNA is TGTGCCAGCAGCCAAGAATCGGGACAGGGGGCATTCGGCTACACCTTC. V gene TRBV4-2 combines with J gene TRBJ1-2, with 12 bases lining up with TRBD1. CDR1 is LGHNA and CDR2 is YNFKEQ in the germline V gene. J lost 8 bases, V lost 0 bases, and 7 bases had no gene match. The CDR3 runs to 16 residues.

This clonotype was counted ten times or more. The chain joins TRBV2 to TRBJ1-6; the D gene is possibly TRBD1 (5 bases). This CDR3 is built from 17 residues. CDR1 and CDR2 (germline): SNHLY, FYNNEI. V lost 5 bases and J lost 0, with 14 bases in between. The CDR3 loop is CASSNRQLSSYNSPLHF. As DNA, the CDR3 is TGTGCCAGCAGTAACAGACAGCTTAGCTCCTATAATTCACCCCTCCACTTT.

This chain links TRBV6-1 with TRBJ1-6; maybe TRBD1 (5 bases). Trimming left V 1 base short and J 10 bases short, with 11 bases between. CDR1 and CDR2 from the germline V gene are MNHNS and SASEGT. The CDR3 runs to 14 residues. CDR3 sequence (DNA): TGTGCCAGCAGTGAAGTGCGGGGCGGGTCACCCCTCCACTTT. It encodes CASSEVRGGSPLHF.

In its sample, this clonotype was seen once. The chain has TRBV10-1 and TRBJ2-3, with 10 bases matching TRBD1. Germline CDR1 and CDR2: WNHNN and SYGVQD (reference sequence). V shed 2 bases, J shed 0 bases, and the junction held 5 bases outside the gene matches. CDR3 size: 17 residues. CDR3 in amino acids: CASSEGQGETSTDTQYF. The CDR3 nucleotides read TGCGCCAGCAGTGAGGGACAGGGGGAAACTAGCACAGATACGCAGTATTTT.

A note on this clonotype: This sequence may be a read error, since a much larger clone differs from it by one base. The chain carries TRBV20-1 and TRBJ2-7; D possibly corresponds to TRBD2 (5 bases). This CDR3 spans 10 amino acids. Trimming cost V 6 bases and J 12 bases, with 15 bases left between them. Germline V gene sequence: CDR1 DFQATT, CDR2 SNEGSKA (reference sequence). Written as DNA, the CDR3 is TGCAGTGCCCTAAACGGCGGGCGGTACTTC. Its protein product is CSALNGGRYF.

The sample holds many counts of this clonotype. This chain connects TRBV13 to TRBJ2-5, with 9 bases matching TRBD1. Germline V gene sequence: CDR1 PRHDT, CDR2 FYEKMQ (reference sequence). The CDR3 extends over 14 amino acids. With V trimmed by 4 bases and J by 5 bases, 5 bases remained unmatched. The CDR3, as DNA: TGTGCCAGCAGCTGGGGACAGGGCGGGGAGACCCAGTACTTC. Amino acids: CASSWGQGGETQYF.

This chain uses TRBV20-1 with TRBJ2-2; D is unclear. The CDR3 totals 13 residues. Trimming shortened V by 0 bases and J by 3 bases, and 5 bases separated the two germline ends. Looked up from germline, CDR1 is DFQATT and CDR2 is SNEGSKA (reference sequence). The CDR3 spells CSAREIDTGELFF. The DNA for the CDR3 is TGCAGTGCTAGAGAAATTGACACCGGGGAGCTGTTTTTT.

This clonotype has a count of ten or more. The rearrangement joins TRBV29-1 to TRBJ1-1, with D perhaps matching TRBD1 (5 bases). V was trimmed by 8 bases and J by 5 bases, leaving 15 bases between them. This CDR3 comprises 12 residues. Germline lookup yields CDR1 SQVTM and CDR2 ANQGSEA. CDR3 nucleotide sequence: TGCAGCTCAGGAGGGGAAAGTACTGAAGCTTTCTTT. Encoded protein: CSSGGESTEAFF.

In its sample, this clonotype was seen many times. J is TRBJ2-7 and V is TRBV11-2; 8 positions agree with TRBD2. The germline gives CDR1 SGHAT, CDR2 FQNNGV. V lost 0 bases to trimming and J lost 2 bases; unmatched junction nucleotides: 0. There are 14 residues in the CDR3. CDR3 sequence: CASSLDSGTYEQYF. CDR3 DNA sequence: TGTGCCAGCAGCTTAGATAGCGGGACCTACGAGCAGTACTTC.

As for this clonotype: It may be a read error: a sequence one base away is much more abundant. The chain is built from TRBV10-3 and TRBJ2-2; TRBD2 matches at 7 bases. The CDR3 totals 14 residues. Germline lookup yields CDR1 ENHRY and CDR2 SYGVKD. V was clipped by 10 bases and J by 3 bases; unmatched bases: 8. CDR3 loop: CATARTSDTGELFF. CDR3 in DNA: TGTGCCACCGCCAGGACTAGTGACACCGGGGAGCTGTTTTTT.

Notes on this clonotype: A much larger clone differs from this one at a single base, so this may be a read error. The chain is built from TRBV7-3 and TRBJ1-3; a possible D gene is TRBD1 (5 bases). The CDR3 runs 13 residues. Germline V gene data show CDR1 as SGHTA and CDR2 as FQGTGA. CDR3 amino acids: CAGSSRQGNTIYF. The CDR3 DNA reads TGTGCCGGCAGCTCTCGACAGGGAAACACCATATATTTT.

This chain connects TRBV7-9 to TRBJ2-5; TRBD1 might be the D (6 bases). V lost 3 bases and J 5 bases, leaving 16 bases between the germline ends. Germline V CDR1 and CDR2: SEHNR, FQNEAQ (reference sequence). The length of the CDR3 is 15 residues. The CDR3 coding sequence is TGTGCCAGCAGCTTTGTTGGCAGGGGCGGGGAGACCCAGTACTTC. Encoded protein: CASSFVGRGGETQYF.

The gene calls are TRBV15 and TRBJ2-3, with TRBD1 matching 10 bases. The junction had 5 bases not matched to a gene; V was cut back by 3 bases and J by 5 bases. The CDR3 sequence is 15 residues long. Germline assignment: CDR1 LNHNV and CDR2 YYDKDF (reference sequence). The CDR3 DNA follows: TGTGCCACCAGCAGGACAGGGGGCTCAGGAGATACGCAGTATTTT. Translated: CATSRTGGSGDTQYF.

This clonotype appeared a few times. The chain uses TRBV2 and TRBJ1-1, with D possibly being TRBD1 (5 bases). V was pared by 3 bases and J by 4 bases, with 24 bases between. Germline CDR1 and CDR2: SNHLY and FYNNEI. The CDR3 is made up of 18 amino acids. This CDR3 is CASSDPSPGFSVVTEAFF. The CDR3 DNA reads TGTGCCAGCAGTGACCCCTCTCCAGGGTTTAGTGTGGTCACTGAAGCTTTCTTT.

This clonotype occurred a few times. The rearrangement joins TRBV19 to TRBJ2-7; D remains ambiguous. V was cut by 5 bases and J by 5 bases, with 13 bases left in between. Germline V gene lookup returns CDR1 LNHDA and CDR2 SQIVND (reference sequence). The CDR3 runs to 13 residues. The CDR3 reads CASSPGRVHEQYF. The CDR3 DNA sequence: TGTGCCAGTAGTCCCGGACGGGTCCACGAGCAGTACTTC.

V gene TRBV12-3 or TRBV12-4 combines with J gene TRBJ2-7; no firm D call. The CDR3 has 12 amino acids. The germline V and J ends were trimmed by 10 bases and 2 bases, with 12 bases remaining between them. The CDR3 nucleotides read TGTGCCATCCAGAATATACCCTACGAGCAGTACTTC. It is translated as CAIQNIPYEQYF.